The present T cell receptor beta chain was sequenced within a study of PD-1 blockade in classical Hodgkin lymphoma. Study observations and caveats: Newly diagnosed patients reportedly had lower baseline TCR diversity than healthy donors.

The germline V gene encodes CDR1 SGHDN and CDR2 FVKESK. V lost 2 bases to trimming and J lost 3 bases; unmatched junction nucleotides: 6. The CDR3 loop spans 15 amino acids. Following autologous stem cell transplantation, relapse occurred in every patient, and exposure to brentuximab vedotin varied. Magnetic negative selection of thawed PBMCs yielded the CD8+ T cells. TCRdb's copy holds only in-frame clones and misses some; the assay was immunoSEQ multiplex PCR. The sample shows 12,000 or so clones, 84% of them seen only once. As concerns this clone: Antigen specificity is unknown.

The source of this sequence is a human donor with classical Hodgkin lymphoma. Material: CD8+ T cells from blood, obtained at baseline. The chain couples TRBV14 to TRBJ2-7; 8 bases line up with TRBD1. The CDR3 loop reads CASSQIPDRVYEQYF. The CDR3 DNA sequence: TGTGCCAGCAGCCAAATCCCGGACAGGGTCTACGAGCAGTACTTC.